The present entry profiles one TCR beta chain with its context. Its cognate antigen is unknown. This entry comes from a study of T cells expressing NK-cell markers. Study information: Sequencing of TCR beta repertoires drew on sorted CD3+CD56+NKG2C+, CD3+CD56+NKG2C- and CD3+CD56-NKG2C+ T cells. General study findings and limits: The study left the HCMV specificity of expanded NKG2C+ T cell clones unresolved.

TCRdb re-called the 5' RACE reads; every CDR3 protein appears as one record, without DNA. Here the sample table reports 200,000 to 300,000 distinct CDR3 sequences. Per the germline V gene, CDR1 is DFQATT and CDR2 is SNEGSKA (reference sequence). The CDR3 contains 13 residues. V usage is TRBV20-1 and J usage is TRBJ1-2; TCRdb's assignment of TRBD1 cannot be checked, as there is no DNA. The receptor was derived from a woman between 18 and 70 years old in good health. Sequenced: blood T cells: a sorted CD56 or NKG2C T cell subset, CD4+ or CD8+ T cells, or bulk PBMC T cells (not recorded which). The CDR3 here is CSARPQGEDGYTF.